This TCR beta chain was documented in a study of memory CD4+ T cells and cytomegalovirus serostatus. The germline V gene has CDR1 SGDLS and CDR2 YYNGEE. The CDR3 extends over 16 amino acids. V lost 2 bases, J lost 4 bases, and 8 bases stayed unmatched. The repertoire was sequenced with immunoSEQ multiplex PCR; TCRdb's copy has only in-frame clones and lacks some. The sample includes fewer than 50,000 clones, around 80% seen only once; the top ten take approximately 5.7%. Single viable CD3+CD4+CD8-CD45RO+ cells were sorted as the memory CD4+ T cells. CMV serostatus came from serum IgG against pp150, pp28, p38, p52.

Sequencing input: memory CD4+ T cells from blood. This chain links TRBV9 with TRBJ2-5, with 10 bases that match TRBD1. The origin of this receptor is an adult in good health and CMV-seropositive. The CDR3 protein is CASSVGTGVDLETQYF. The CDR3 DNA follows: TGTGCCAGCAGCGTGGGGACAGGGGTAGATTTAGAGACCCAGTACTTC.